This is a list of T cell receptor beta chains from one sample in a study of T cell repertoires in ileal Crohn's disease. Method: immunoSEQ multiplex PCR; TCRdb's copy keeps in-frame clones and lacks some. The data contain 5,000 to 6,000 clones, 81% of them singletons. The sample comprised ileal tissue. The source of these receptors is an adult with Crohn's disease. Each CDR3 is given with its conserved first and last residue. Each record gives: J gene, V gene, clone size, D gene, CDR3 protein, CDR3 DNA. The D gene is left open where the match is weak. Some rows have no size entry. The others give once, few or many, or a class for an expanded clone.

>TRBJ2-1|TRBV9|.|TRBD2
CASSVEGGRGSRGNEQFF
TGTGCCAGCAGCGTAGAGGGAGGGAGGGGCTCCCGGGGCAATGAGCAGTTCTTC
>TRBJ2-3|TRBV4-3|few|.
CASSQDLYRLDVTDTQYF
TGCGCCAGCAGCCAAGATTTATATCGACTGGATGTCACAGATACGCAGTATTTT
>TRBJ2-5|TRBV6-5|once|TRBD2
CASSYSRLAGGPQYF
TGTGCCAGCAGTTACTCACGCCTAGCGGGGGGGCCCCAGTACTTC
>TRBJ2-1|TRBV11-3|.|TRBD1
CASSIAGTGINEQFF
TGTGCCAGCAGCATCGCCGGGACAGGGATCAATGAGCAGTTCTTC
>TRBJ1-2|TRBV20-1|.|.
CSEGGRSGYTF
TGCAGTGAGGGGGGGCGGAGTGGCTACACCTTC
>TRBJ1-5|TRBV19|.|.
CASSSTDGGSNQPQHF
TGTGCCAGTAGTTCTACGGATGGCGGTAGCAATCAGCCCCAGCATTTT
>TRBJ2-1|TRBV6-5|.|.
CASSYGGGGGWNEQFF
TGTGCCAGCAGTTACGGGGGAGGGGGGGGTTGGAATGAGCAGTTCTTC
>TRBJ2-2|TRBV7-9|few|.
CASSLDPGDSNTGELFF
TGTGCCAGCAGCTTAGACCCAGGGGATTCGAACACCGGGGAGCTGTTTTTT
>TRBJ2-3|TRBV28|.|TRBD2
CASSSPGTRGADTQYF
TGTGCCAGCAGCTCACCCGGGACTAGGGGCGCAGATACGCAGTATTTT
>TRBJ1-2|TRBV4-1|.|TRBD1
CASSRDRGNGYTF
TGCGCCAGCAGCCGAGACAGGGGGAATGGCTACACCTTC
>TRBJ2-7|TRBV5-6|.|TRBD2
CASSLAGGPREQYF
TGTGCCAGCAGCTTGGCGGGGGGGCCTCGCGAGCAGTACTTC
>TRBJ2-1|TRBV7-6|.|.
CASSSTPGLSYNEQFF
TGTGCCAGCAGCTCCACGCCAGGGTTGTCCTACAATGAGCAGTTCTTC
>TRBJ2-1|TRBV29-1|.|.
CSAEGQGNNEQFF
TGCAGCGCCGAAGGGCAGGGGAACAATGAGCAGTTCTTC
>TRBJ1-2|TRBV28|.|.
CASGQNYGYTF
TGTGCCAGCGGACAGAACTATGGCTACACCTTC